These 7 T cell receptor beta chains were sequenced from one sample in a study of cytomegalovirus exposure and HLA in healthy donors. In the PCR, 60 Vbeta and 13 Jbeta primers were used. Using immunoSEQ multiplex PCR, the repertoire was profiled, and TCRdb retains in-frame clones only, with some absent. The sample has approximately 100,000 clones, under 90% seen once. Sequencing used PBMCs. All receptors derive from a woman aged 30 to 39 in good health and CMV-seronegative.

The rearrangement joins TRBV6-5 to TRBJ2-7; 11 positions match TRBD1. Germline-derived CDR1 and CDR2 are MNHEY and SVGAGI. This CDR3 is built from 16 residues. Trimming at V came to 4 bases and at J to 2 bases, leaving 7 bases not matched to a gene. CDR3 region: CASSSLGQGDPYEQYF. CDR3 nucleotide sequence: TGTGCCAGCAGTTCCTTGGGACAGGGGGACCCCTACGAGCAGTACTTC.

V and J are TRBV19 and TRBJ1-1; 10 bases fit TRBD1. The CDR3 loop spans 18 amino acids. Germline V gives CDR1 LNHDA, CDR2 SQIVND (reference sequence). V shed 5 bases and J 5 bases; nucleotides not matched to a gene: 17. CDR3 amino acids: CASSFVTGTGVGGTEAFF. DNA of the CDR3: TGTGCCAGTAGTTTCGTAACCGGGACAGGGGTAGGGGGGACTGAAGCTTTCTTT.

The rearrangement uses TRBV5-1 and TRBJ2-5, with D perhaps TRBD2 (5 bases). Germline V gene lookup returns CDR1 SGHRS and CDR2 YFSETQ. V was clipped by 0 bases and J by 3 bases, with 9 bases between them. The CDR3 runs 14 residues. The CDR3 region is CASSLGGPEETQYF. For the CDR3, the DNA is TGCGCCAGCAGCTTGGGAGGGCCCGAAGAGACCCAGTACTTC.

This clone occurred once. The chain is built from TRBV9 and TRBJ2-2, with D possibly being TRBD2 (6 bases). The CDR3 totals 16 residues. Germline V gene sequence: CDR1 SGDLS, CDR2 YYNGEE. V was cut by 4 bases and J by 3 bases, with 16 bases left in between. The CDR3 loop is CASSLGGSGHTGELFF. In DNA, the CDR3 is TGTGCCAGCAGCCTCGGGGGTAGCGGACACACCGGGGAGCTGTTTTTT.

The chain links TRBV7-9 to TRBJ1-1; 7 positions match TRBD1. CDR1 SEHNR and CDR2 FQNEAQ come from the germline V gene (reference sequence). V gave up 5 bases and J gave up 11 bases; unmatched junction bases: 5. The CDR3 runs to 11 residues. The CDR3 region has the DNA TGTGCCAGCAGCCACCGGGACAGCGCTTTCTTT. Its translation is CASSHRDSAFF.

By sample share, this clone is large. The gene calls are TRBV11-3 and TRBJ2-1, with a weak D call TRBD1 (6 bases). The CDR3 length is 14 residues. Germline V lookup: CDR1 SGHNT, CDR2 YENEEA. V was cut by 6 bases and J by 6 bases, with 15 bases left in between. In DNA, the CDR3 is TGTGCCAGCAGTCAGGGGCCTACTTCCAATGAGCAGTTCTTC. Protein: CASSQGPTSNEQFF.

V gene TRBV2 combines with J gene TRBJ1-1; 8 nucleotides agree with TRBD1. V was pared by 5 bases and J by 8 bases, with 10 bases of the junction left unmatched. Germline CDR1 reads SNHLY; CDR2 reads FYNNEI. The CDR3 consists of 14 residues. The CDR3 sequence is CASSISQGAEEAFF. The CDR3 region has the DNA TGTGCCAGCAGTATATCTCAGGGGGCCGAGGAAGCTTTCTTT.